This T cell receptor (beta chain) is from a study of CXCR3-negative and CXCR3-positive naive CD8 T cells. The libraries of TRB cDNA were constructed through 5' RACE using UMI labels. TCRdb reanalyzed the 5' RACE reads, giving one entry per CDR3 protein sequence and no DNA. The sample totals around 26,000 distinct CDR3 sequences. Details on this clonotype: Its antigen is not known.

General study results and limits: Diversity proved comparably high across both naive subsets and much lower in memory CD8+ cells. Naive subsets did not differ in surface CD5, and the authors estimated TCR strength using properties of the TRB CDR3. More hydrophobic TRB CDR3s occurred in CXCR3-positive than in CXCR3-negative naive cells. CXCR3-negative and CXCR3-positive naive cells shared comparable TRBV-TRBJ usage, but memory cells did not.

This clonotype was sampled from a human donor in good health. Some clones in this sample may be carry-over from other donors' samples. Input material: naive CXCR3- CD8+ T cells from blood. The subset denotes: CD45RO-CCR7+CD27+CD95- naive CD8+ T cells lacking CXCR3 (TNR3-).

The chain's CDR3 is CASTPSWDLSYEQYF. The J gene is TRBJ2-7, the V gene TRBV27; TCRdb's assignment of TRBD1 cannot be checked, as there is no DNA. This CDR3 spans 15 amino acids. CDR1 and CDR2 (germline): MNHEY, SMNVEV (reference sequence).